This record concerns one TCR beta chain sequence. Original analysis: For nucleated cells, counts were estimated from reference gene primer amplification. The repertoire was sequenced with immunoSEQ multiplex PCR; TCRdb's copy has only in-frame clones and lacks some. V and J calls and clone size are those listed in that table; D and trimming were worked out from the DNA. This table holds roughly 59,000 clones, over 75% found once. The V and J ends lost 0 bases and 8 bases, in that order; junction bases with no gene match: 11. CDR3 size: 16 residues. Germline CDR1 MNHEY, CDR2 SMNVEV (reference sequence). This sample is drawn from a study of blood T cell repertoires in COVID-19. Study-wide background: Nucleic acid was either cDNA or gDNA, and it came from T cells, B-cell-depleted T cells, or PBMCs.

V is TRBV27 and J is TRBJ1-2, with 8 bases matching TRBD1. The sample comprised peripheral blood. The TCR sequence derives from a human donor in a cohort sampled during active COVID-19. The DNA of the CDR3 is TGTGCCAGCAGTTTATCGGGCTCAGGGGGCGCGGGAGGCTACACCTTC. Amino acids: CASSLSGSGGAGGYTF.